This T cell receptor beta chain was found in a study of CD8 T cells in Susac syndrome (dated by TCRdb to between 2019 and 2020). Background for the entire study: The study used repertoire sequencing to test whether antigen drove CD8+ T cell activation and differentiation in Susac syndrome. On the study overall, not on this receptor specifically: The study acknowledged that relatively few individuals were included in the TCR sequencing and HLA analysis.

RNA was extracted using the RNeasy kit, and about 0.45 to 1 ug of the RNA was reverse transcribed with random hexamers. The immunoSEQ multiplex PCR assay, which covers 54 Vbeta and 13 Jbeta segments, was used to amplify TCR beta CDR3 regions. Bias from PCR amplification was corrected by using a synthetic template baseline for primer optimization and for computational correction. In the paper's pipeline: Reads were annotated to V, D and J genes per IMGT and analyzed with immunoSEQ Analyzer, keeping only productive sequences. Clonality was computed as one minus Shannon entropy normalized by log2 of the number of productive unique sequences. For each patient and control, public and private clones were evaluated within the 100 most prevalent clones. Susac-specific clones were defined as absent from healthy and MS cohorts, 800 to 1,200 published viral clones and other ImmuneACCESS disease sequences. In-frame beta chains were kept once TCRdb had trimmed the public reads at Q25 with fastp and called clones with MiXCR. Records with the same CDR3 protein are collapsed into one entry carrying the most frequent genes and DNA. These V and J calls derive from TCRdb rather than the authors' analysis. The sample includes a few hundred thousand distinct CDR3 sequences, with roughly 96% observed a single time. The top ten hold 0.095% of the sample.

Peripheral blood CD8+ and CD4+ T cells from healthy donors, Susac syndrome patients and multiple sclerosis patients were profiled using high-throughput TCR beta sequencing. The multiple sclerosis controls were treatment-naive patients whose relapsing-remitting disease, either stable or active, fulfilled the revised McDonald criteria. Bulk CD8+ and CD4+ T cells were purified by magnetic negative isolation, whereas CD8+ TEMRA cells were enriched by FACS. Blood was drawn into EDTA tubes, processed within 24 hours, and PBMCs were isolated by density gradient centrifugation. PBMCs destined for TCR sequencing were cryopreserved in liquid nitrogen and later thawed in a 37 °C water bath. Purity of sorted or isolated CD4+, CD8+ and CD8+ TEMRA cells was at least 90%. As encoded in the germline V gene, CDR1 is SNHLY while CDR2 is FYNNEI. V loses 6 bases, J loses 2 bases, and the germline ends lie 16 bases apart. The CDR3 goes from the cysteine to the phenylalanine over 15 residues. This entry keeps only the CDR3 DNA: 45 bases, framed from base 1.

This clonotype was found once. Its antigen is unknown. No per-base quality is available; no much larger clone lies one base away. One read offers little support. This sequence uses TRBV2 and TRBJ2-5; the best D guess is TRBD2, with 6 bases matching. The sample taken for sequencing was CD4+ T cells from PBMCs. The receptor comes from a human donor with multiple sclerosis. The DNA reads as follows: TGTGCCAGCAGACCGCGCGGGGCACCACAAGAGACCCAGTACTTC. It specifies CASRPRGAPQETQYF.